A single sample gave rise to the 30 T cell receptor beta chains below, sequenced in a study of CD8 T cells in ankylosing spondylitis. One entry per CDR3 protein, called by TCRdb with MiXCR from the 5' RACE reads. This sample has about 360,000 distinct CDR3 sequences, with over 12% found just once. Specimen: blood, either unsorted or a sorted T cell fraction (not recorded which). Receptors originate from a male donor with ankylosing spondylitis or in good health (not recorded which).

The V and J genes are TRBV12-3 or TRBV12-4 and TRBJ1-1, with 7 bases aligning to TRBD1. V dropped 7 bases and J dropped 0; count of bases not matched to a gene: 5. CDR3 length: 14 residues. In DNA form, the CDR3 reads TGTGCCAGCATCCAGGGACAGATGAACACTGAAGCTTTCTTT. Translated, it gives CASIQGQMNTEAFF.

This clonotype showed up just a few times. J is TRBJ1-2 and V is TRBV28, with 10 bases fitting TRBD1. From germline, CDR1 is MDHEN and CDR2 SYDVKM. The CDR3 runs to 14 residues. With V trimmed by 7 bases and J by 5 bases, 7 bases remained unmatched. CDR3 sequence (DNA): TGTGCCAGCACCGTGACAGGGGGCAGGTATGGCTACACCTTC. Translating gives CASTVTGGRYGYTF.

This clonotype has more than one count but fewer than ten. The chain couples TRBV5-1 to TRBJ1-1; the D gene is possibly TRBD1 (5 bases). Trimming left V 3 bases short and J 7 bases short, with 16 bases between. This CDR3 spans 14 amino acids. Germline CDR1 reads SGHRS; CDR2 reads YFSETQ. This CDR3 is CASSSGTEKHEAFF. DNA of the CDR3: TGCGCCAGCAGCTCAGGGACGGAGAAGCATGAAGCTTTCTTT.

The chain employs TRBV29-1 and TRBJ1-1; D call uncertain. The CDR3 sequence is 13 residues long. V lost 1 base and J lost 1, with 7 bases in between. Germline assignment: CDR1 SQVTM and CDR2 ANQGSEA. In nucleotides, the CDR3 is TGCAGCGTTGAAGGAGGTGCGAACACTGAAGCTTTCTTT. Encoded protein: CSVEGGANTEAFF.

This clonotype showed up just a few times. The genes are TRBV20-1 and TRBJ2-1; 10 bases match TRBD2. The CDR3 totals 13 residues. The V gene's germline CDR1 is DFQATT and CDR2 SNEGSKA (reference sequence). J gave up 8 bases and V 5 bases, and 6 bases lay outside the gene matches. CDR3 sequence: CSAVAGGWDEQFF. As DNA, the CDR3 is TGCAGTGCTGTAGCGGGGGGCTGGGATGAGCAGTTCTTC.

This chain links TRBV5-1 with TRBJ2-3; the D is unclear. Looked up from germline, CDR1 is SGHRS and CDR2 is YFSETQ. This CDR3 contains 14 residues. Trimming cost V 5 bases and J 6 bases, with 16 bases left between them. CDR3 bases: TGCGCCAGCAGAATGCAGAGCTTAGGGGATACGCAGTATTTT. This translates into CASRMQSLGDTQYF.

This clonotype was observed a few times. The chain is built from TRBV5-8 and TRBJ1-2; 8 bases align to TRBD1. Germline V gene lookup returns CDR1 SGHTS and CDR2 YDEGEE. V shed 3 bases, J shed 8 bases, and the junction held 6 bases outside the gene matches. There are 13 residues in the CDR3. The CDR3 DNA follows: TGTGCCAGCAGCTACGGACAGGGTGGAGGCTACACCTTC. Translated, it gives CASSYGQGGGYTF.

This clonotype appeared a few times. The chain carries TRBV10-3 and TRBJ2-5, with D perhaps TRBD2 (5 bases). Germline loops: CDR1 ENHRY, CDR2 SYGVKD. The CDR3 length is 16 residues. V lost 0 bases to trimming and J lost 4 bases, with 15 bases between them. The CDR3 nucleotides read TGTGCCATCAGTGAGTCGATAGGCCGAGGAGGAGAGACCCAGTACTTC. It yields the protein CAISESIGRGGETQYF.

This clonotype was detected only a few times. The V call is TRBV7-9, the J call TRBJ1-1, with no clear D. This CDR3 is built from 11 residues. V gave up 1 base and J gave up 7 bases, with 4 bases separating them. Germline lookup yields CDR1 SEHNR and CDR2 FQNEAQ (reference sequence). CDR3 protein: CASSLGFEAFF. As DNA, the CDR3 is TGTGCCAGCAGCTTAGGGTTTGAAGCTTTCTTT. The variable domain in full, completed from reference TRBV7-9 and TRBJ1-1, reads DTGVSQNPRHKITKRGQNVTFRCDPISEHNRLYWYRQTLGQGPEFLTYFQNEAQLEKSRLLSDRFSAERPKGSFSTLEIQRTEQGDSAMYLCASSLGFEAFFGQGTRLTVV.

The table lists this clonotype with a few counts. The chain combines TRBV12-3 or TRBV12-4 with TRBJ2-2, with D perhaps TRBD1 or TRBD2 (5 bases each). Trimming stripped 7 bases from V and 4 bases from J, with 13 bases between. CDR3 length: 14 amino acids. CDR3 loop: CASIRQGATGELFF. CDR3 nucleotide sequence: TGTGCCAGCATTAGGCAGGGAGCCACCGGGGAGCTGTTTTTT.

This chain connects TRBV11-2 to TRBJ2-2; a weak D match, TRBD1 (5 bases). V dropped 5 bases and J dropped 8 bases, with 12 bases sitting between them. The CDR3 covers 13 residues. Germline V lookup: CDR1 SGHAT, CDR2 FQNNGV. CDR3 DNA sequence: TGTGCCAGCAGCCCCAGCAGGGTAGGGGAGCTGTTTTTT. Translating it yields CASSPSRVGELFF. The full variable domain, completed using reference TRBV11-2 and TRBJ2-2, is EAGVAQSPRYKIIEKRQSVAFWCNPISGHATLYWYQQILGQGPKLLIQFQNNGVVDDSQLPKDRFSAERLKGVDSTLKIQPAKLEDSAVYLCASSPSRVGELFFGEGSRLTVL.

Only a few counts were recorded for this clonotype. The chain carries TRBV7-9 and TRBJ2-3; the D is unclear. This CDR3 has 12 residues. Trimming cost V 8 bases and J 5 bases, with 11 bases left between them. CDR1 and CDR2 (germline): SEHNR, FQNEAQ (reference sequence). CDR3 protein: CASATLGDTQYF. For the CDR3, the DNA is TGTGCCAGCGCCACTCTGGGAGATACGCAGTATTTT.

The chain joins TRBV25-1 to TRBJ2-1; 8 nucleotides agree with TRBD1. Germline V gene data show CDR1 as MGHDK and CDR2 as SYGVNS. The CDR3 covers 13 residues. The V and J ends lost 7 bases and 9 bases, in that order; junction bases with no gene match: 8. The CDR3 coding sequence is TGTGCCAGCAATCAGGGGGCGTGGGGTGAGCAGTTCTTC. This sequence encodes CASNQGAWGEQFF.

This clonotype was observed many times. The J gene is TRBJ2-3, the V gene TRBV5-1, with a possible D match to TRBD1 (6 bases). The germline V and J ends were trimmed by 4 bases and 0 bases, with 9 bases remaining between them. The CDR3 consists of 14 residues. CDR1 SGHRS and CDR2 YFSETQ come from the germline V gene. CDR3 DNA: TGCGCCAGCAGCCCGGACAGAAGCACAGATACGCAGTATTTT. Translation gives CASSPDRSTDTQYF.

This clonotype was seen only a few times. CDR3 amino acids: CSARGTGQSGANVLTF. The CDR3 bases are TGCAGTGCTAGAGGAACAGGGCAGTCTGGGGCCAACGTCCTGACTTTC. The chain has TRBV20-1 and TRBJ2-6, with a tentative D call TRBD1 (6 bases). The CDR3 runs 16 residues. Germline CDR1 and CDR2: DFQATT and SNEGSKA (reference sequence). V was shortened by 1 base and J by 1 base, with 11 bases between the two germline ends.

This clonotype was seen only a few times. V usage is TRBV29-1 and J usage is TRBJ2-7, with 11 bases matching TRBD1. The ends lost 4 bases at V and 7 bases at J; junction bases unmatched: 12. The CDR3 is made up of 15 amino acids. Germline V lookup: CDR1 SQVTM, CDR2 ANQGSEA. CDR3: CSVGTGTGGYWEQYF. CDR3 in DNA: TGCAGCGTTGGCACCGGGACAGGGGGTTATTGGGAGCAGTACTTC.

This clonotype was seen only a few times. The chain couples TRBV27 to TRBJ2-1; 7 nucleotides agree with TRBD2. Germline V CDR1 and CDR2: MNHEY, SMNVEV (reference sequence). J lost 0 bases, V lost 8 bases, and 7 bases had no gene match. The CDR3 is 15 residues long. The CDR3 region is CASGRGISSYNEQFF. The CDR3 DNA is TGTGCCAGCGGGAGGGGCATTAGCTCCTACAATGAGCAGTTCTTC.

The J gene is TRBJ1-5, the V gene TRBV27; TRBD1 matches 7 bases. This CDR3 has 12 amino acids. CDR1 is MNHEY and CDR2 is SMNVEV in the germline V gene (reference sequence). Unmatched junction bases numbered 6, after V lost 10 bases and J lost 6 bases. The CDR3 DNA follows: TGTGCCACTCGACAGGGCGGTCAGCCCCAGCATTTT. Translating it yields CATRQGGQPQHF.

The rearrangement links TRBV6-5 to TRBJ1-3; TRBD1 might be the D (6 bases). V shed 0 bases and J shed 0 bases, with 12 bases lying between them. CDR3 size: 17 residues. Germline V lookup: CDR1 MNHEY, CDR2 SVGAGI. Written as DNA, the CDR3 is TGTGCCAGCAGTTACTCGGGAGGGGGGAGCTCTGGAAACACCATATATTTT. Protein: CASSYSGGGSSGNTIYF.

The chain employs TRBV6-1 and TRBJ2-2, with 10 bases matching TRBD1. The CDR3 totals 15 residues. Germline CDR1 MNHNS, CDR2 SASEGT. With 6 bases clipped from V and 7 bases from J, the junction kept 8 bases outside the gene matches. The DNA of the CDR3 is TGTGCCAGCAGAGGCGACAGGGGGCAGGTCGGGGAGCTGTTTTTT. Amino acid sequence: CASRGDRGQVGELFF.

This rearrangement joins TRBV3-1 to TRBJ2-4; possible D gene TRBD1, 5 bases. CDR3 length equals 13 residues. Trimming removed 1 base at V and 6 bases at J, with 7 bases between. The germline CDR1 and CDR2 sequences are LGHDT and YNNKEL (reference sequence). The CDR3 coding sequence is TGTGCCAGCAGCCAAGCTGACAGAAACATTCAGTACTTC. It yields the protein CASSQADRNIQYF.

There are a few counts of this clonotype. This chain connects TRBV30 to TRBJ2-1; weak D call: TRBD1 (5 bases). The V end lost 2 bases, the J end lost 2 bases, and 13 bases lay between the germline ends. Germline-derived CDR1 and CDR2 are GTSNPN and SVGIG (reference sequence). The CDR3 covers 15 residues. The CDR3 is CAWSIRAGPYNEQFF. The CDR3, as DNA: TGTGCCTGGAGTATAAGGGCAGGGCCCTACAATGAGCAGTTCTTC.

The V gene is TRBV20-1, the J gene TRBJ2-3; D uncertain. This CDR3 has 15 residues. The germline CDR1 and CDR2 sequences are DFQATT and SNEGSKA (reference sequence). V gave up 0 bases and J gave up 1 base, with 11 bases separating them. The CDR3 reads CSARDRLSGTDTQYF. CDR3 coding DNA: TGCAGTGCTAGAGATCGTCTCTCCGGCACAGATACGCAGTATTTT.

The V call is TRBV28, the J call TRBJ2-2, with 9 bases aligning to TRBD1. V was pared by 6 bases and J by 4 bases, with 6 bases of the junction left unmatched. The CDR3 spans 15 residues. CDR1 and CDR2 from the germline V gene are MDHEN and SYDVKM. As DNA, the CDR3 is TGTGCCAGCAGGACCACAGGGGGCGGCACCGGGGAGCTGTTTTTT. Amino acids: CASRTTGGGTGELFF.

The chain carries TRBV12-3 or TRBV12-4 and TRBJ2-1; D might be TRBD1 (6 bases). Trimming removed 6 bases from V and 8 bases from J, with 20 bases in between. The CDR3 is 15 residues long. CDR3 residues: CASRDPQGRGHEQFF. Here the CDR3 DNA reads TGTGCCAGCAGGGATCCACAGGGAAGAGGCCATGAGCAGTTCTTC.

The rearrangement joins TRBV5-1 to TRBJ1-6; D gene ambiguous. CDR3 length: 12 amino acids. The germline V gene has CDR1 SGHRS and CDR2 YFSETQ. V lost 5 bases, J lost 7 bases, and 7 bases lay in between. The CDR3 DNA is TGCGCCAGCAGGGAGGAAAATTCACCCCTCCACTTT. Protein: CASREENSPLHF.

The rearrangement links TRBV5-4 to TRBJ2-1, with D hard to call. With 2 bases removed from V and 0 bases from J, the gap between germline ends came to 12 bases. In germline, CDR1 is SGHNT, CDR2 YYREEE (reference sequence). This CDR3 contains 16 residues. The CDR3 nucleotides read TGTGCCAGCAGCTTCAGGACCCTCAGCTCCTACAATGAGCAGTTCTTC. This gives the protein CASSFRTLSSYNEQFF.

The chain recombines TRBV5-1 with TRBJ2-5, with D possibly TRBD2 on 5 matching bases. V was pared by 6 bases and J by 2 bases, with 11 bases between. The germline CDR1 and CDR2 sequences are SGHRS and YFSETQ. This CDR3 spans 13 amino acids. The DNA of the CDR3 is TGCGCCAGCACCCTGGACTGGCAAGAGACCCAGTACTTC. Its translation is CASTLDWQETQYF.

The chain uses TRBV3-1 and TRBJ1-2; 9 bases match TRBD1. With 0 bases clipped from V and 2 bases from J, the junction kept 4 bases outside the gene matches. This CDR3 comprises 16 residues. The germline V gene has CDR1 LGHDT and CDR2 YNNKEL (reference sequence). This CDR3 is CASSQDVTGGNYGYTF. The CDR3 bases are TGTGCCAGCAGCCAAGACGTAACAGGGGGCAACTATGGCTACACCTTC.

The genes are TRBV7-2 and TRBJ2-1; the match to TRBD2 covers 12 bases. V shed 5 bases, J shed 8 bases, and the junction held 7 bases outside the gene matches. The CDR3 sequence is 15 residues long. CDR1 SGHTA and CDR2 FQGNSA come from the germline V gene. CDR3 region: CASSLVLAGGYEQFF. The CDR3 DNA sequence: TGTGCCAGCAGCCTAGTACTAGCGGGAGGCTATGAGCAGTTCTTC.